Shown below are 25 T cell receptor beta chains from a single sample sequenced in a study of T-cell reconstitution after alpha-beta-depleted transplantation in children (dated by TCRdb to 2016 to 2017). This specimen's treatment or condition label, interpreted: allogeneic hematopoietic cell transplantation with graft depleted of TCRalphabeta T cells and CD19 B cells. The antigens of these receptors remain unknown. The library was prepared using PCR. The reads were generated on an Illumina HiSeq 2500. TCR library preparation used molecular barcoding, with unique molecular identifiers applied to normalize quantification of the TCRbeta repertoire. TCRdb trimmed public reads at Q25 via fastp, called clones via MiXCR and kept in-frame beta chains. CDR3 protein duplicates are merged, each entry listing the most common genes and DNA. The sample contains 250,000 to 300,000 distinct CDR3 sequences, around 7.1% of them found a single time. In total, the top ten clones hold approximately 9.1% of the sample.

On the study overall, not on this receptor specifically: The frequencies of hyperexpanded clones fell over the following months, and after one year, T-cell counts and TCRbeta diversity were mostly attributed to newly produced T cells.

The sequencing here drew on peripheral blood, taken 360 days after TCRalphabeta/CD19-depleted stem cell transplant. The receptors stem from a female patient aged 2-9 years who had a stem cell transplant for Fanconi anemia, so the T cells may come from the graft donor.

This clonotype has at least ten counts. The chain recombines TRBV3-1 with TRBJ2-1; a weak D match, TRBD2 (5 bases). The V and J ends lost 0 bases and 0 bases respectively, with 9 bases between them. The germline CDR1 and CDR2 sequences are LGHDT and YNNKEL (reference sequence). This CDR3 has 16 residues. The DNA for the CDR3 is TGTGCCAGCAGCCAAGAAGGAACTAGCTCCTACAATGAGCAGTTCTTC. This sequence encodes CASSQEGTSSYNEQFF.

This clonotype appeared many times. The rearrangement uses TRBV28 and TRBJ2-7, with D perhaps TRBD1 (6 bases). Trimming took off 8 bases at V and 0 bases at J, with 11 bases between the two ends. The CDR3 runs to 13 residues. CDR1 MDHEN and CDR2 SYDVKM come from the germline V gene. The CDR3 loop is CASVRDNSYEQYF. CDR3 bases: TGTGCCAGCGTCCGGGACAACTCCTACGAGCAGTACTTC.

This clonotype was counted ten times or more. The chain carries TRBV7-2 and TRBJ2-5; no clear D gene. Germline loops: CDR1 SGHTA, CDR2 FQGNSA. The V gene lost 5 bases and the J gene lost 5 bases, with 15 bases spanning the gap. The CDR3 is 14 amino acids. The DNA for the CDR3 is TGTGCCAGCAGCGGTCAAGTTTTTCAGGAGACCCAGTACTTC. It translates to CASSGQVFQETQYF.

In this sample, this clonotype turned up many times. V is TRBV7-2 and J is TRBJ1-5; D is uncertain. Germline V gives CDR1 SGHTA, CDR2 FQGNSA. V lost 0 bases, J lost 0 bases, and 6 bases lay in between. The CDR3 covers 15 residues. This chain's CDR3 is CASSLAHLSNQPQHF. The CDR3 coding sequence is TGTGCCAGCAGCTTAGCTCACCTTAGCAATCAGCCCCAGCATTTT.

In this sample, this clonotype turned up a few times. The chain links TRBV3-1 to TRBJ2-1, with 9 bases fitting TRBD2. The CDR3 is 17 residues long. The germline CDR1 and CDR2 sequences are LGHDT and YNNKEL (reference sequence). V lost 5 bases to trimming and J lost 4 bases; unmatched junction nucleotides: 12. The CDR3 DNA reads as TGTGCCAGCAGCTCCCGGGTAGCGGGGGCCCAATACAATGAGCAGTTCTTC. Its translation is CASSSRVAGAQYNEQFF.

This clonotype was seen at least ten times. The chain combines TRBV20-1 with TRBJ2-2; D possibly corresponds to TRBD2 (5 bases). This CDR3 region has 13 residues. CDR1 and CDR2 from the germline V gene are DFQATT and SNEGSKA (reference sequence). Trimming pared 8 bases from V and 1 base from J, leaving 11 bases between. This CDR3 is CSTRGWNTGELFF. The CDR3 DNA reads as TGCAGTACTCGGGGTTGGAACACCGGGGAGCTGTTTTTT.

CDR3 sequence: CSAREPLGDTF. For the CDR3, the DNA is TGCAGTGCTAGAGAGCCCTTGGGGGACACCTTC. The chain couples TRBV20-1 to TRBJ1-2; tentatively, D is TRBD1 (5 bases). V lost 0 bases and J 12 bases, leaving 11 bases between the germline ends. The CDR3 contains 11 residues. The germline V gene has CDR1 DFQATT and CDR2 SNEGSKA (reference sequence).

This clonotype has at least ten counts. The chain couples TRBV6-5 to TRBJ1-3, with TRBD1 matching over 10 bases. CDR1 is MNHEY and CDR2 is SVGAGI in the germline V gene. This CDR3 comprises 17 residues. V was clipped by 4 bases and J by 0 bases; unmatched bases: 6. The CDR3 DNA sequence: TGTGCCAGCAGTTTACCGGGACAGGGGATCTCTGGAAACACCATATATTTT. Translation: CASSLPGQGISGNTIYF.

This clonotype was recorded many times. The chain is built from TRBV2 and TRBJ2-7; D not certain. With 7 bases removed from V and 1 base from J, the gap between germline ends came to 2 bases. The CDR3 runs to 10 residues. Germline V gene data show CDR1 as SNHLY and CDR2 as FYNNEI. The CDR3 DNA is TGTGCCAGCACTTCCTACGAGCAGTACGTC. It is translated as CASTSYEQYV.

This clonotype showed up many times. This chain joins TRBV7-9 and TRBJ2-3; D gene ambiguous. CDR1 is SEHNR and CDR2 is FQNEAQ in the germline V gene (reference sequence). V was pared by 1 base and J by 5 bases, with 16 bases between. The CDR3 is made up of 16 amino acids. In nucleotides, the CDR3 is TGTGCCAGCAGCTTAGTATCTGGGTTTCTCCGAGATACGCAGTATTTT. Translated, it gives CASSLVSGFLRDTQYF.

This clonotype has ten or more counts. V is TRBV28 and J is TRBJ2-1, with D perhaps matching TRBD1 or TRBD2 (5 bases each). The CDR3 has 17 residues. V gave up 6 bases and J gave up 11 bases, with 29 bases separating them. Per germline, CDR1 MDHEN and CDR2 SYDVKM. The CDR3 reads CASSLRVGPGTWGQQFF. CDR3 sequence (DNA): TGTGCCAGCAGCCTAAGAGTGGGACCGGGCACCTGGGGTCAGCAGTTCTTC.

Ten or more counts support this clonotype. The genes are TRBV7-2 and TRBJ1-1, with a weak D call TRBD1 (5 bases). CDR1 and CDR2 from the germline V gene are SGHTA and FQGNSA. Trimming removed 5 bases from V and 6 bases from J, with 10 bases in between. This CDR3 has 12 residues. The CDR3 region has the DNA TGTGCCAGCAGCCGGGACCTGCCTGAAGCTTTCTTT. Its protein product is CASSRDLPEAFF.

At least ten counts were recorded for this clonotype. The V gene is TRBV20-1, the J gene TRBJ2-1; 11 positions agree with TRBD2. The CDR3 sequence is 15 residues long. Trimming removed 3 bases from V and 10 bases from J; junction bases left unmatched: 11. Looked up from germline, CDR1 is DFQATT and CDR2 is SNEGSKA (reference sequence). The DNA of the CDR3 is TGCAGTGCTAGGTCCGGGGCTAGCGGGGGGCCAGAGCAGTTCTTC. Amino acids: CSARSGASGGPEQFF.

The table lists this clonotype with many counts. The chain recombines TRBV28 with TRBJ2-5; D is possibly TRBD2 (5 bases). Germline V CDR1 and CDR2: MDHEN, SYDVKM. V was trimmed by 9 bases and J by 4 bases, leaving 9 bases between them. The CDR3 is 11 residues long. CDR3 sequence (DNA): TGTGCCAGTCACCGGGGAGAGACCCAGTACTTC. Translated, it gives CASHRGETQYF.

This clonotype was detected ten times or more. This chain uses TRBV5-4 with TRBJ2-1, with D perhaps matching TRBD1 (6 bases). Germline V gene sequence: CDR1 SGHNT, CDR2 YYREEE (reference sequence). This CDR3 region has 15 residues. V gave up 2 bases and J gave up 3 bases, with 12 bases separating them. The CDR3 nucleotides read TGTGCCAGCAGCTTCCCCGGACAGTTCTACAATGAGCAGTTCTTC. It yields the protein CASSFPGQFYNEQFF.

This clonotype was counted ten times or more. The chain uses TRBV7-8 and TRBJ2-1; 12 nucleotides line up with TRBD2. From germline, CDR1 is SGHVS and CDR2 FQNEAQ. CDR3 length equals 19 residues. J was trimmed by 0 bases and V by 5 bases; bases with no gene match: 11. The DNA of the CDR3 is TGTGCCAGCAGCAGAACGGGACTAGCGGGTTTCAGCTCCTACAATGAGCAGTTCTTC. Its translation: CASSRTGLAGFSSYNEQFF.

This clonotype occurred a few times. The J gene is TRBJ2-7, the V gene TRBV7-8; D is unresolved. Germline CDR1 SGHVS, CDR2 FQNEAQ. Deletions cut 4 bases from V and 5 bases from J, with 21 bases between. This CDR3 is built from 16 residues. As DNA, the CDR3 is TGTGCCAGCAGCTCACCCTACTTAGGGCTACTCGACGAGCAGTACTTC. Residues: CASSSPYLGLLDEQYF. Full variable domain (remainder filled in from reference TRBV7-8 and TRBJ2-7): GAGVSQSPRYKVAKRGQDVALRCDPISGHVSLFWYQQALGQGPEFLTYFQNEAQLDKSGLPSDRFFAERPEGSVSTLKIQRTQQEDSAVYLCASSSPYLGLLDEQYFGPGTRLTVT.

The chain recombines TRBV11-1 with TRBJ2-5; TRBD2 might be the D (5 bases). The CDR3 is 18 amino acids. V dropped 1 base and J dropped 2 bases, with 20 bases sitting between them. The germline gives CDR1 SGHAT, CDR2 FQDESV (reference sequence). CDR3 protein: CASSLVGWVGRGQETQYF. The CDR3, as DNA: TGTGCCAGCAGCTTAGTTGGATGGGTGGGGAGAGGTCAAGAGACCCAGTACTTC.

In this sample, this clonotype turned up many times. The chain couples TRBV5-1 to TRBJ2-3, with 8 bases lining up with TRBD2. The CDR3 sequence is 16 residues long. V was pared by 4 bases and J by 3 bases, with 10 bases of the junction left unmatched. Germline CDR1 SGHRS, CDR2 YFSETQ. DNA for the CDR3: TGCGCCAGCAGCCCCGCTGGCGGGGGGATTACAGATACGCAGTATTTT. This codes for CASSPAGGGITDTQYF.

This clonotype was seen many times. The chain recombines TRBV6-5 with TRBJ2-7; a weak D match, TRBD1 (5 bases). Trimming took 0 bases from V and 2 from J, leaving 11 bases between them. This CDR3 comprises 15 residues. From germline, CDR1 is MNHEY and CDR2 SVGAGI. The CDR3 protein is CASSYSNRLTYEQYF. For the CDR3, the DNA is TGTGCCAGCAGTTACTCGAACAGGCTCACCTACGAGCAGTACTTC.

This clonotype was seen repeatedly, ten times or more. The genes are TRBV9 and TRBJ1-1; D unresolved. Germline V gives CDR1 SGDLS, CDR2 YYNGEE. V dropped 1 base and J dropped 1 base, with 5 bases sitting between them. The CDR3 totals 13 residues. DNA of the CDR3: TGTGCCAGCAGCGTACTCGAGAACACTGAAGCTTTCTTT. It is translated as CASSVLENTEAFF.

This clonotype has only one observation. The chain employs TRBV28 and TRBJ1-5; the D is unclear. Trimming pared 4 bases from V and 6 bases from J, leaving 1 base between. The germline V gene encodes CDR1 MDHEN and CDR2 SYDVKM. The CDR3 sequence is 10 residues long. CDR3 nucleotides: TGTGCCAGCAGTTCTCAGCCCCAGCATTTT. This codes for CASSSQPQHF.

This clonotype was seen ten or more times. The chain uses TRBV3-1 and TRBJ2-7; D is unclear. CDR3 length: 14 amino acids. CDR1 and CDR2 from the germline V gene are LGHDT and YNNKEL (reference sequence). The ends were cut back, 0 bases at V and 2 bases at J, with 8 bases in the middle. CDR3: CASSQDGLTYEQYF. The CDR3 DNA reads TGTGCCAGCAGCCAAGATGGGCTGACCTACGAGCAGTACTTC.

V and J are TRBV2 and TRBJ2-1; the D gene is possibly TRBD2 (5 bases). V dropped 2 bases and J dropped 6 bases, with 5 bases sitting between them. This CDR3 has 12 residues. Germline V gene sequence: CDR1 SNHLY, CDR2 FYNNEI. CDR3 in DNA: TGTGCCAGCAGTGAAACTAGCAATGAGCAGTTCTTC. This sequence encodes CASSETSNEQFF.

At least ten counts were recorded for this clonotype. The genes are TRBV5-1 and TRBJ2-1; 7 bases map to TRBD1. The CDR3 extends over 15 amino acids. The germline V gene has CDR1 SGHRS and CDR2 YFSETQ. V shed 4 bases and J 6 bases; nucleotides not matched to a gene: 10. CDR3 residues: CASSPTLPGGNEQFF. Written as DNA, the CDR3 is TGCGCCAGCAGCCCCACCCTCCCAGGGGGCAATGAGCAGTTCTTC.